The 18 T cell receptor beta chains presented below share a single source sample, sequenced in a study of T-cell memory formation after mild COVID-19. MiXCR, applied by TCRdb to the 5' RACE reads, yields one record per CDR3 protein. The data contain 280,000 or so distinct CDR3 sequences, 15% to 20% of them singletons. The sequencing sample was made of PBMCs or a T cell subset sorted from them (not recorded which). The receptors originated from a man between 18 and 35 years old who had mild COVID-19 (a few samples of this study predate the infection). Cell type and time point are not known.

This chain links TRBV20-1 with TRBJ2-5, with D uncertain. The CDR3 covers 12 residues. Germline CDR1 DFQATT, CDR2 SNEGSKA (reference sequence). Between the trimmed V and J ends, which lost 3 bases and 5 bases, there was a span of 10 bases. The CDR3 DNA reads TGCAGTGCTAGTGAAGAGAGGGAGACCCAGTACTTC. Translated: CSASEERETQYF.

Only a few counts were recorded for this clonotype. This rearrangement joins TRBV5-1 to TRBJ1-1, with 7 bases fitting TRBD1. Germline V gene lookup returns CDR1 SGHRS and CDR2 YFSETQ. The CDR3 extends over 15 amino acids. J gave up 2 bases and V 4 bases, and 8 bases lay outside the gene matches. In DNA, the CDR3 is TGCGCCAGCAGCCGAGGGGGCGCGAGAAACACTGAAGCTTTCTTT. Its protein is CASSRGGARNTEAFF. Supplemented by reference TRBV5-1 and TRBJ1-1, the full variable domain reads KAGVTQTPRYLIKTRGQQVTLSCSPISGHRSVSWYQQTPGQGLQFLFEYFSETQRNKGNFPGRFSGRQFSNSRSEMNVSTLELGDSALYLCASSRGGARNTEAFFGQGTRLTVV.

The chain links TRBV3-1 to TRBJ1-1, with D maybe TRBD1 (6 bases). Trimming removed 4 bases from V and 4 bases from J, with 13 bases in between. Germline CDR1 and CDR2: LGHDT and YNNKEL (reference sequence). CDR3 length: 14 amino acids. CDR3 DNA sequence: TGTGCCAGCAGCCGAGGACAGTGGTTCACTGAAGCTTTCTTT. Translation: CASSRGQWFTEAFF.

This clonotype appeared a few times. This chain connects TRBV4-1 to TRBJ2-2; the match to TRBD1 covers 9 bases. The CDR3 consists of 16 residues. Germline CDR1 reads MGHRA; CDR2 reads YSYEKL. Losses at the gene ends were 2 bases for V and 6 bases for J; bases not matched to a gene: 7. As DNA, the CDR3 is TGCGCCAGCAGCCAAACCGGGACAGGGCTCTCCGGGGAGCTGTTTTTT. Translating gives CASSQTGTGLSGELFF.

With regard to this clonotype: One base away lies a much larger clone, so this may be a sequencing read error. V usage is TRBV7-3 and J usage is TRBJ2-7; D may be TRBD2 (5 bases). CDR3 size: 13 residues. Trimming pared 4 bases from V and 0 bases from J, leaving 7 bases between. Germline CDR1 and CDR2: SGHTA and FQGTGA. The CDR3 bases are TGTGCCAGCAGCTACGGGATCTCCTACGAGCAGTACTTC. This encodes CASSYGISYEQYF. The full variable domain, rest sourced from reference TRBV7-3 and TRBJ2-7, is GAGVSQTPSNKVTEKGKYVELRCDPISGHTALYWYRQSLGQGPEFLIYFQGTGAADDSGLPNDRFFAVRPEGSVSTLKIQRTERGDSAVYLCASSYGISYEQYFGPGTRLTVT.

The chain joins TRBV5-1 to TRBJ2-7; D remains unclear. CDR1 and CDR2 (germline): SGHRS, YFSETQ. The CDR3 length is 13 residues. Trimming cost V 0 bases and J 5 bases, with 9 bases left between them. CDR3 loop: CASSLEILDEQYF. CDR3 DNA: TGCGCCAGCAGCTTGGAAATATTGGACGAGCAGTACTTC.

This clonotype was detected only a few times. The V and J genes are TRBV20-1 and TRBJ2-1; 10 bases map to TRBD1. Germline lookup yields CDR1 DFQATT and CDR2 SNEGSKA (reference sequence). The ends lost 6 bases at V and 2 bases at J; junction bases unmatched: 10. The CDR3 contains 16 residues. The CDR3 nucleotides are TGCAGTGCCCTCCGGGTGGGGACAGGGGCCTACAATGAGCAGTTCTTC. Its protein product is CSALRVGTGAYNEQFF.

The CDR3 nucleotides read TGTGCCAGTCAAGTCTCTGGGGCCAACGTCCTGACTTTC. Its protein is CASQVSGANVLTF. This sequence joins TRBV6-6 and TRBJ2-6, with D unclear. The CDR3 is 13 amino acids. With 9 bases removed from V and 0 bases from J, the gap between germline ends came to 6 bases. CDR1 and CDR2 from the germline V gene are MNHNY and SVGAGI (reference sequence).

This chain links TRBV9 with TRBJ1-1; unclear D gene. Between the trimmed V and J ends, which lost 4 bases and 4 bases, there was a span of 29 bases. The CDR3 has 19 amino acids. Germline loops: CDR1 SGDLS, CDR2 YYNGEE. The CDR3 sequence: CASSPGVKFPTLKGTEAFF. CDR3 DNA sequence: TGTGCCAGCAGCCCTGGAGTTAAGTTTCCCACCCTAAAGGGCACTGAAGCTTTCTTT.

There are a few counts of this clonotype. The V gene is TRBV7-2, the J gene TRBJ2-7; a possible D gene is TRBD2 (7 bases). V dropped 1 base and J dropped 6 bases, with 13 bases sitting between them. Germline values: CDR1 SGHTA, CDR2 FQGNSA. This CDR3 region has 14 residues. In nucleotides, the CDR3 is TGTGCCAGCAGCTTAGTAAAGGGGGGGCGCGAGCAGTACGTC. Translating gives CASSLVKGGREQYV.

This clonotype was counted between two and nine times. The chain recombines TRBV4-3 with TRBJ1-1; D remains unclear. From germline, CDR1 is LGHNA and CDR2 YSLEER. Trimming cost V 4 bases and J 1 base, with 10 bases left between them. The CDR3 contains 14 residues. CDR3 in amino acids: CASSLGRENTEAFF. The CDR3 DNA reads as TGCGCCAGCAGCCTGGGGAGGGAGAACACTGAAGCTTTCTTT.

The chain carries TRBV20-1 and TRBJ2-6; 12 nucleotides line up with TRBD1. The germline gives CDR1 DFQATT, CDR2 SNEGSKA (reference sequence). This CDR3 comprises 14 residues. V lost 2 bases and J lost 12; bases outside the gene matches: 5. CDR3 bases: TGCAGTGCTAGATGGAGGGACAGGGGGCTCGTCCTGACTTTC. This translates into CSARWRDRGLVLTF.

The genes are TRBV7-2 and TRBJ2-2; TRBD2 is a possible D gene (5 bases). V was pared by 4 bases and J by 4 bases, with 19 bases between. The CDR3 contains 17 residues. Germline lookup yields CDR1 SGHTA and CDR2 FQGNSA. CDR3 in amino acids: CASSSLLDGLITGELFF. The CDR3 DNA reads TGTGCCAGCAGCTCCCTACTGGACGGACTTATCACCGGGGAGCTGTTTTTT.

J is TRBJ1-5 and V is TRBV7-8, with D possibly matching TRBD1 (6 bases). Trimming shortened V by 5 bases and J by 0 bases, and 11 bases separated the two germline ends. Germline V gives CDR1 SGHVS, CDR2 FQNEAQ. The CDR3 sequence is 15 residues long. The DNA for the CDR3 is TGTGCCAGCAGCCAGGGACACCTTAGCAATCAGCCCCAGCATTTT. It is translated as CASSQGHLSNQPQHF.

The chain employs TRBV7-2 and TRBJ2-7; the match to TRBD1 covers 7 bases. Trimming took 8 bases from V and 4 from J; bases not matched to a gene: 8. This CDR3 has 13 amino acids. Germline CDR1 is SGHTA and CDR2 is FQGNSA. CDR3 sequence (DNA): TGTGCCAGCTCCCAGGGGGTTAGATACGAGCAGTACGTC. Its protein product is CASSQGVRYEQYV.

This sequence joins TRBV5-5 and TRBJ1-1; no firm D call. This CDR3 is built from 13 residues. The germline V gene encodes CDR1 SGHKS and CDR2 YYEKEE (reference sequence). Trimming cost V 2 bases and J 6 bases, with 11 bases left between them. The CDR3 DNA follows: TGTGCCAGCAGCTTTTGGGGAGCCCCTGAAGCTTTCTTT. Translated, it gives CASSFWGAPEAFF.

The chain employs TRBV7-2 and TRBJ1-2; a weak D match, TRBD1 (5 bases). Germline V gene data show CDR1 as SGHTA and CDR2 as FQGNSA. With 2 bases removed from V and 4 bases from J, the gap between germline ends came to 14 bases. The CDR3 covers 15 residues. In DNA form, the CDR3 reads TGTGCCAGCAGCTTAAATCCCAGGGTGGGCTATGGCTACACCTTC. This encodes CASSLNPRVGYGYTF.

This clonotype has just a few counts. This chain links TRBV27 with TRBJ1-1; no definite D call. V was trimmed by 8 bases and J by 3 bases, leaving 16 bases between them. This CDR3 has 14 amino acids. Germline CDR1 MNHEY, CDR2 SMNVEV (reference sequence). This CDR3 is CASGLVPKDTEAFF. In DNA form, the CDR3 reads TGTGCCAGCGGCTTAGTACCCAAGGACACTGAAGCTTTCTTT.